This T cell receptor beta chain was recovered during a study of cytomegalovirus exposure and HLA in healthy donors. On the study more broadly: The approximately 120 validation repertoires were reported in a later analysis to have been generated on the same platform as the approximately 700 first-cohort repertoires.

Some clones are missing from TCRdb's copy, which holds only in-frame ones; the method was immunoSEQ multiplex PCR. Here the sample spans roughly 300,000 clones, roughly nine tenths being singletons. Overall study results and limits: Three chains tied to CMV proved CMV antigen-specific in vitro. It was approximately 170 TCR beta chains that were listed as cytomegalovirus-associated.

Among the 120 or so subjects of the validation cohort, separate from the roughly 600-subject first cohort, were the donors. Turning to this clone: Its matching antigen is unknown.

Germline V gene sequence: CDR1 SQVTM, CDR2 ANQGSEA. This CDR3 has 13 residues. Trimming left V 1 base short and J 5 bases short, with 11 bases between. The chain is built from TRBV29-1 and TRBJ2-5; D possibly corresponds to TRBD2 (5 bases). Sequenced sample: PBMCs. The origin of this receptor is a woman in her 30s in good health and CMV-seropositive. CDR3 protein: CSVEGKRPETQYF. For the CDR3, the DNA is TGCAGCGTTGAAGGGAAGCGGCCCGAGACCCAGTACTTC.